This T cell receptor (beta chain) was captured by sequencing in a study of T cell responses to AZD1222 COVID-19 vaccine. Study results and limitations: The study found Spike-specific TCR breadth and depth rose after two AZD1222 doses. Donors skewed white British and female; clonal diversity was possibly underestimated. Only a handful of AZD1222 recipients were seropositive at baseline.

The protocol was immunoSEQ multiplex PCR, while the TCRdb copy is restricted to in-frame clones and leaves out a portion. The data show some 180,000 clones, with 85% to 95% seen just once and approximately 1.9% held by the top ten. About this clone itself: Antigen: not known.

V lost 4 bases to trimming and J lost 0 bases, with 5 bases between them. Germline CDR1 and CDR2: SGDLS and YYNGEE. CDR3 length equals 13 residues. Both about-4-week and about-12-week second-dose recipients were combined. Sample: peripheral blood, taken 28 days after the second AZD1222 dose. The receptor's source is an adult who received the AZD1222 COVID-19 vaccine. The rearrangement uses TRBV9 and TRBJ1-3; D gene unclear. The CDR3 sequence is CASSPISGNTIYF. CDR3 DNA: TGTGCCAGCAGCCCCATCTCTGGAAACACCATATATTTT. Filled out from reference TRBV9 and TRBJ1-3, the complete variable domain reads DSGVTQTPKHLITATGQRVTLRCSPRSGDLSVYWYQQSLDQGLQFLIQYYNGEERAKGNILERFSAQQFPDLHSELNLSSLELGDSALYFCASSPISGNTIYFGEGSWLTVV.